One and the same sample provided the 2 T cell receptor beta chains below, sequenced in a study of PD-L1 blockade in urothelial cancer. Data came from immunoSEQ multiplex PCR; TCRdb stores just in-frame clones and leaves some out. The sample carries 70,000 or so clones, less than 90% recorded once. Sequencing used PBMCs, obtained around atezolizumab (anti-PD-L1) treatment. These receptors were taken from a man aged 60 to 75 with urothelial cancer.

The table lists this clone with a count of one. The CDR3 bases are TGTGCCAGCAGTGTTCGGACAGGGGGCTACGAGCAGTACTTC. Translating it yields CASSVRTGGYEQYF. The chain carries TRBV6-1 and TRBJ2-7; TRBD1 matches 10 bases. Germline V lookup: CDR1 MNHNS, CDR2 SASEGT. With V trimmed by 4 bases and J by 3 bases, 3 bases remained unmatched. The CDR3 length is 14 residues.

The V call is TRBV19, the J call TRBJ2-2; the D gene is possibly TRBD2 (6 bases). This CDR3 is built from 17 residues. With 1 base removed from V and 2 bases from J, the gap between germline ends came to 14 bases. Per the germline V gene, CDR1 is LNHDA and CDR2 is SQIVND (reference sequence). This CDR3 reads CASSIGGAGPNTGELFF. The CDR3 DNA follows: TGTGCCAGTAGTATAGGAGGAGCGGGTCCTAACACCGGGGAGCTGTTTTTT.